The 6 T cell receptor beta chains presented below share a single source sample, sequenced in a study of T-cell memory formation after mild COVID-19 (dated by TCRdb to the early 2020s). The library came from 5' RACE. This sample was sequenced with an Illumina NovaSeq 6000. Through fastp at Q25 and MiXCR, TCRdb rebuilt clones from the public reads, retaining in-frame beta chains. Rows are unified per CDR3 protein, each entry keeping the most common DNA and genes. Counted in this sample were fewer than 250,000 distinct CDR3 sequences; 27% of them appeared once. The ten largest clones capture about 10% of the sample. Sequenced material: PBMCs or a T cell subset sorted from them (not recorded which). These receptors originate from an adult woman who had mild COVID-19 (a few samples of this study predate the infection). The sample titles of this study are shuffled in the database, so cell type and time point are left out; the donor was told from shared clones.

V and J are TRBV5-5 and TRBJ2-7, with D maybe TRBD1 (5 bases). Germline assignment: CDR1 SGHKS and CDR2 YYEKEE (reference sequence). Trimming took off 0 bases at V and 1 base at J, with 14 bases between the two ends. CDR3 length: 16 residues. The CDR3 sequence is CASSLGPGQGSYEQYF. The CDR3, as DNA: TGTGCCAGCAGCTTGGGACCCGGACAAGGATCCTACGAGCAGTACTTC. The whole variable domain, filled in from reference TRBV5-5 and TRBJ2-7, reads DAGVTQSPTHLIKTRGQQVTLRCSPISGHKSVSWYQQVLGQGPQFIFQYYEKEERGRGNFPDRFSARQFPNYSSELNVNALLLGDSALYLCASSLGPGQGSYEQYFGPGTRLTVT.

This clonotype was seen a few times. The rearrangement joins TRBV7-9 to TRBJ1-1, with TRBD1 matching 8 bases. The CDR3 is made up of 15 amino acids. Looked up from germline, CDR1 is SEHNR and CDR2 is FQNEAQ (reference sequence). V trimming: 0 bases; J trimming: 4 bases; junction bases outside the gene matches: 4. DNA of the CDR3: TGTGCCAGCAGCTTAGCGGCAGGGGGCCGCACTGAAGCTTTCTTT. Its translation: CASSLAAGGRTEAFF.

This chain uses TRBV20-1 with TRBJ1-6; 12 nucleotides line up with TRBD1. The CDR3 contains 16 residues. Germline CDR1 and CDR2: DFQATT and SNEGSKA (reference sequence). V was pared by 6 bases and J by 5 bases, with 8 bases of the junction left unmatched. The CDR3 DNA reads TGCAGTGCAAAGGGACAGGGGGCCTTCGATAATTCACCCCTCCACTTT. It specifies CSAKGQGAFDNSPLHF.

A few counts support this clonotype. The CDR3 reads CSVEKGSYNEQFF. CDR3 DNA: TGCAGCGTTGAGAAGGGTTCCTACAATGAGCAGTTCTTC. This chain connects TRBV29-1 to TRBJ2-1, with no clear D. This CDR3 is built from 13 residues. The germline V gene encodes CDR1 SQVTM and CDR2 ANQGSEA. The ends were cut back, 3 bases at V and 1 base at J, with 7 bases in the middle.

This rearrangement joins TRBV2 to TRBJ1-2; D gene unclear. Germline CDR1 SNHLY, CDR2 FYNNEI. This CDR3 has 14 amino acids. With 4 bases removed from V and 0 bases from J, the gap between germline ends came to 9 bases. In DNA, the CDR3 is TGTGCCAGCAGTGGCAGGATTACTAACTATGGCTACACCTTC. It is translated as CASSGRITNYGYTF.

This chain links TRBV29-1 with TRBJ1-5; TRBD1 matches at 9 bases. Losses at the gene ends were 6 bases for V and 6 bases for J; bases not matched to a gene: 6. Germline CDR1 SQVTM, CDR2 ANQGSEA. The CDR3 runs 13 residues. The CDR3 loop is CSVETGGIQPQHF. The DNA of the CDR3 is TGCAGCGTGGAAACAGGGGGCATTCAGCCCCAGCATTTT.